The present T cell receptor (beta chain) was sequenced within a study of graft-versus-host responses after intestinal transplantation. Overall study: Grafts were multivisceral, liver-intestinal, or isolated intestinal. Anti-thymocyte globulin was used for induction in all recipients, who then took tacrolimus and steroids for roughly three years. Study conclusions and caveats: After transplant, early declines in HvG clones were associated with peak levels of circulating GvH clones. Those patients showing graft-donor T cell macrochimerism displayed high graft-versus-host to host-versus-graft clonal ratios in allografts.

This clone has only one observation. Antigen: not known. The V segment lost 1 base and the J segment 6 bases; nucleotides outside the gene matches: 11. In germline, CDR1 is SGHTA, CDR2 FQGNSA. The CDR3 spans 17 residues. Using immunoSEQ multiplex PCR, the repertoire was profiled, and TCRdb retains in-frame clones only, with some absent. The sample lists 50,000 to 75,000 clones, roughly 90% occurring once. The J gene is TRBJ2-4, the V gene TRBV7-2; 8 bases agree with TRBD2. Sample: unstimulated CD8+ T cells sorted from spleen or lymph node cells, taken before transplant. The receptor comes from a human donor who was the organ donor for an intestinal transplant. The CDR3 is CASSLVPGTAGGNIQYF. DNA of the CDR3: TGTGCCAGCAGCTTAGTCCCAGGGACCGCGGGGGGAAACATTCAGTACTTC.